This TCR beta chain derives from a study of OX40 agonist ivuxolimab in advanced cancers. Study-wide context: Hepatocellular carcinoma, melanoma, renal cell or head and neck cancer affected the dose-escalation patients. The study reported partial responses in three patients: one hepatocellular carcinoma, two cutaneous melanoma.

On this clone itself: Its antigen is unidentified.

Clones were read by immunoSEQ multiplex PCR, and TCRdb kept only the in-frame ones, dropping some. The data hold tens of thousands of clones, with about four fifths observed a single time. The study's findings and limits: Not determined was the antigen specificity of the expanded peripheral T cells.

This CDR3 is 17 amino acids long. CDR1 and CDR2 from the germline V gene are KGHSH and LQKENI. The ends were cut back, 1 base at V and 2 bases at J, with 17 bases in the middle. This clonotype was sampled from an adult with an advanced solid tumor such as melanoma, head and neck, liver or kidney cancer. The chain combines TRBV18 with TRBJ2-5, with D possibly matching TRBD1 (5 bases). Sequences were derived from CD4+ or CD8+ T cells sorted from blood, sampled in a trial of the OX40 agonist ivuxolimab. The CDR3 loop is CASSPQSQGVGQETQYF. CDR3 DNA sequence: TGTGCCAGCTCACCACAATCCCAGGGTGTGGGGCAAGAGACCCAGTACTTC.